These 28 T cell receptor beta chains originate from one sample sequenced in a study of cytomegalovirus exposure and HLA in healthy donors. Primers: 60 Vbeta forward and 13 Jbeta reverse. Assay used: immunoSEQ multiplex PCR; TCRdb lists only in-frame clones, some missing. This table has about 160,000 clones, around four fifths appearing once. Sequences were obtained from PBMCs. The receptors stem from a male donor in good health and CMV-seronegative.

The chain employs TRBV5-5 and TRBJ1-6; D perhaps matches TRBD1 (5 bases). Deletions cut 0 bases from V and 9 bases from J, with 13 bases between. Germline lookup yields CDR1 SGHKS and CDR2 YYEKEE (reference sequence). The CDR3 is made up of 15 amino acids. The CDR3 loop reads CASSLEGYGASPLHF. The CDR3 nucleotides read TGTGCCAGCAGCTTGGAAGGGTATGGGGCTTCACCCCTCCACTTT.

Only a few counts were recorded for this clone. The CDR3 protein is CASSLAGKETFF. CDR3 bases: TGTGCCAGCAGCTTAGCCGGGAAAGAAACTTTCTTT. This chain uses TRBV7-2 with TRBJ1-1; no clear D. Germline-derived CDR1 and CDR2 are SGHTA and FQGNSA. This CDR3 has 12 amino acids. The V and J ends lost 0 bases and 12 bases respectively, with 11 bases between them.

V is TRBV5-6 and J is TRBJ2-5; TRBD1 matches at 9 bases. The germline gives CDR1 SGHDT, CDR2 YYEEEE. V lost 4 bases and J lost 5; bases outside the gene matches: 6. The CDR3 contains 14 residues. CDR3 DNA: TGTGCCAGCAGCACCGGGACAGGGATGGAGACCCAGTACTTC. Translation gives CASSTGTGMETQYF.

Written as DNA, the CDR3 is TGTGCCAGCAGCTTAAGATCAGGGGACTCCTACGAGCAGTACTTC. As protein: CASSLRSGDSYEQYF. This sequence joins TRBV7-3 and TRBJ2-7, with D possibly matching TRBD1 (6 bases). With 1 base removed from V and 0 bases from J, the gap between germline ends came to 10 bases. Germline CDR1 is SGHTA and CDR2 is FQGTGA. The CDR3 totals 15 residues.

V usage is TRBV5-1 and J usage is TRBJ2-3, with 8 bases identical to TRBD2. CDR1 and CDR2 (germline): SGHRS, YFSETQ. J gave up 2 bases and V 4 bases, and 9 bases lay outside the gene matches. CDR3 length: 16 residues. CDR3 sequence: CASSDPPGGVTDTQYF. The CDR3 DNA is TGCGCCAGCAGCGACCCCCCGGGGGGGGTCACAGATACGCAGTATTTT.

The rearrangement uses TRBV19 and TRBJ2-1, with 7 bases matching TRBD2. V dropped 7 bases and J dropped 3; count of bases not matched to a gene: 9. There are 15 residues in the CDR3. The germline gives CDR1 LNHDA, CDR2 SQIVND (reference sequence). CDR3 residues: CASTLGGSVYNEQFF. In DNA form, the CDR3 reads TGTGCCAGTACCCTGGGAGGGAGCGTCTACAATGAGCAGTTCTTC.

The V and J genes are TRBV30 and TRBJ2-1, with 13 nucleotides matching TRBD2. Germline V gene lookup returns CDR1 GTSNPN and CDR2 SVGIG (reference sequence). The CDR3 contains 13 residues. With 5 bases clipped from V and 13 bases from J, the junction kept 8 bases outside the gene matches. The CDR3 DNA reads TGTGCCTGGGATAGGACTAGCGGGAGTCATCAGTTCTTC. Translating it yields CAWDRTSGSHQFF.

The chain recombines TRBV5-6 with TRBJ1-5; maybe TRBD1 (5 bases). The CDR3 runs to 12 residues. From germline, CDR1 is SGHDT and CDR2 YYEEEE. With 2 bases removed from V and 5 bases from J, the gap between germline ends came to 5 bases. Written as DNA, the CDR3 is TGTGCCAGCAGCTTAGGGGATCAGCCCCAGCATTTT. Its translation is CASSLGDQPQHF.

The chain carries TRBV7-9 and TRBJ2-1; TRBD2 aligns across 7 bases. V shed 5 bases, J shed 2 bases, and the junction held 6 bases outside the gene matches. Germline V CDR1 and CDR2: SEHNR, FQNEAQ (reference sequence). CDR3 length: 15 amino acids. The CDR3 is CASSTPGTTYNEQFF. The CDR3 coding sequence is TGTGCCAGCAGCACCCCCGGGACTACCTACAATGAGCAGTTCTTC.

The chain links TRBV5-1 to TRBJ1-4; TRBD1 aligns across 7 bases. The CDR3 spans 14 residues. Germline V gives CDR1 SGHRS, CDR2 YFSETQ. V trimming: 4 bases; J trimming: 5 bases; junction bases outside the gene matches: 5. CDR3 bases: TGCGCCAGCAGCCGCGACAGGGTCAATGAAAAACTGTTTTTT. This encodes CASSRDRVNEKLFF. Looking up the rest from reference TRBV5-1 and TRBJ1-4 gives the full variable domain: KAGVTQTPRYLIKTRGQQVTLSCSPISGHRSVSWYQQTPGQGLQFLFEYFSETQRNKGNFPGRFSGRQFSNSRSEMNVSTLELGDSALYLCASSRDRVNEKLFFGSGTQLSVL.

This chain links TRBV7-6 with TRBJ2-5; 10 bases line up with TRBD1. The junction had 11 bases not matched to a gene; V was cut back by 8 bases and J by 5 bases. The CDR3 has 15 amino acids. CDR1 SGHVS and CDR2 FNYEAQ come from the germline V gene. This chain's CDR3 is CASAVGTGVMETQYF. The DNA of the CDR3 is TGTGCCAGCGCCGTGGGGACAGGGGTTATGGAGACCCAGTACTTC. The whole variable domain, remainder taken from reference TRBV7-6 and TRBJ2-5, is GAGVSQSPRYKVTKRGQDVALRCDPISGHVSLYWYRQALGQGPEFLTYFNYEAQQDKSGLPNDRFSAERPEGSISTLTIQRTEQRDSAMYRCASAVGTGVMETQYFGPGTRLLVL.

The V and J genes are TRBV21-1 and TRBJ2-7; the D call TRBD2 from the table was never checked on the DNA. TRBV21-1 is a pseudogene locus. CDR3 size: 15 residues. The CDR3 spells CASSKEGGMVYEQYF. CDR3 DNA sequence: TGTGCCAGCAGCAAAGAAGGCGGGATGGTCTACGAGCAGTACTTC.

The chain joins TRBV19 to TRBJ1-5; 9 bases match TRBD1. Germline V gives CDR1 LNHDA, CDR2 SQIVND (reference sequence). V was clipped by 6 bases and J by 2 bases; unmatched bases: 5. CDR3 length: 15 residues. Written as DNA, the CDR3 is TGTGCCAGTAGGGACCGGGACAGGGGCAATCAGCCCCAGCATTTT. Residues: CASRDRDRGNQPQHF.

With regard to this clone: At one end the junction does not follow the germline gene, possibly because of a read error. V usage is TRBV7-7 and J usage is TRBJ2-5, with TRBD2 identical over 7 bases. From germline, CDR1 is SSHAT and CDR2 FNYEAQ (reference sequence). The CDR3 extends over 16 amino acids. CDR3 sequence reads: CASTPVILATQETQYF. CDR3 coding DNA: TGTGCTAGCACACCAGTCATACTAGCGACGCAAGAGACCCAGTACTTC.

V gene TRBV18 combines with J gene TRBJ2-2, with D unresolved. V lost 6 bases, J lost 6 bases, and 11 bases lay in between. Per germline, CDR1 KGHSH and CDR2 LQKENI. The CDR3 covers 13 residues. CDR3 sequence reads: CASSMFTPGELFF. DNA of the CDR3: TGTGCCAGCTCGATGTTCACACCCGGGGAGCTGTTTTTT.

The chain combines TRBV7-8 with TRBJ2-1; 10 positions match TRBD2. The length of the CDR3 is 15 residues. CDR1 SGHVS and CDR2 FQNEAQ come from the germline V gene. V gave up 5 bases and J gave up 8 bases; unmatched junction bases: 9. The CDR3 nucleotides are TGTGCCAGCAGCGCTGCTCTAGCGGGAGTCGATGAGCAGTTCTTC. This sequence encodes CASSAALAGVDEQFF. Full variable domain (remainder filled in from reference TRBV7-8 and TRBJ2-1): GAGVSQSPRYKVAKRGQDVALRCDPISGHVSLFWYQQALGQGPEFLTYFQNEAQLDKSGLPSDRFFAERPEGSVSTLKIQRTQQEDSAVYLCASSAALAGVDEQFFGPGTRLTVL.

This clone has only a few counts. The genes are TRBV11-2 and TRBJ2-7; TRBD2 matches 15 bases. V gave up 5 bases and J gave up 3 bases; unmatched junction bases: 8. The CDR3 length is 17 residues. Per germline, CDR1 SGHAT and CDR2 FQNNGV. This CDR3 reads CASSTPRTSGRVYEQYF. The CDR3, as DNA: TGTGCCAGCAGCACACCACGGACTAGCGGGAGGGTCTACGAGCAGTACTTC.

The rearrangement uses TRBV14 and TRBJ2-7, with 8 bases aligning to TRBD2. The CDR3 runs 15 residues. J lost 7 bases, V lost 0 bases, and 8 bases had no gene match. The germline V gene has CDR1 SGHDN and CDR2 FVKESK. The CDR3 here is CASSQDRAGVWEQYF. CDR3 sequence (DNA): TGTGCCAGCAGCCAAGACCGAGCGGGGGTCTGGGAGCAGTACTTC.

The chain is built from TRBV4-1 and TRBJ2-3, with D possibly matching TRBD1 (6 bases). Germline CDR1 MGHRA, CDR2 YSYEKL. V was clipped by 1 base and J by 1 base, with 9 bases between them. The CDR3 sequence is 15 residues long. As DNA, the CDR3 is TGCGCCAGCAGCCAAGCCTGGACAGGCACAGATACGCAGTATTTT. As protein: CASSQAWTGTDTQYF.

As DNA, the CDR3 is TGCAGTGCCCTAAGGGGGGGAACCCAGTACTTC. It translates to CSALRGGTQYF. The chain employs TRBV20-1 and TRBJ2-5, with a weak D call TRBD2 (7 bases). V dropped 6 bases and J dropped 8 bases, with 13 bases sitting between them. The length of the CDR3 is 11 residues. Germline CDR1 is DFQATT and CDR2 is SNEGSKA (reference sequence).

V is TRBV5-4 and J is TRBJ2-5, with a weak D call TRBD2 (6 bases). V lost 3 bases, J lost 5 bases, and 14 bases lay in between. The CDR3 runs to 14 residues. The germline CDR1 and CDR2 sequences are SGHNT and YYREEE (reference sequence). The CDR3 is CASSSSSGGETQYF. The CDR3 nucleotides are TGTGCCAGCAGCTCGAGCAGCGGAGGGGAGACCCAGTACTTC.

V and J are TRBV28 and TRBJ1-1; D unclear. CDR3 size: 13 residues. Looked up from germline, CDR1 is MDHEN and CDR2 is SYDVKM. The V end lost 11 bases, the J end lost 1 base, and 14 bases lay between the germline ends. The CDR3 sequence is CAHVGQRNTEAFF. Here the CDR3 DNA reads TGTGCCCACGTGGGCCAGAGGAACACTGAAGCTTTCTTT.

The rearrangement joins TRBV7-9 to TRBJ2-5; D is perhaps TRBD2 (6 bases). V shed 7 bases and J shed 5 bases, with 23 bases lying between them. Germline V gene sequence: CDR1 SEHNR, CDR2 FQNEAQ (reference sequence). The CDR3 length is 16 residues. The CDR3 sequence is CASIRGGTRGAETQYF. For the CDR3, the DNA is TGTGCCAGCATCCGGGGAGGAACTAGGGGAGCGGAGACCCAGTACTTC. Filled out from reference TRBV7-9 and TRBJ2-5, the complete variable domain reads DTGVSQNPRHKITKRGQNVTFRCDPISEHNRLYWYRQTLGQGPEFLTYFQNEAQLEKSRLLSDRFSAERPKGSFSTLEIQRTEQGDSAMYLCASIRGGTRGAETQYFGPGTRLLVL.

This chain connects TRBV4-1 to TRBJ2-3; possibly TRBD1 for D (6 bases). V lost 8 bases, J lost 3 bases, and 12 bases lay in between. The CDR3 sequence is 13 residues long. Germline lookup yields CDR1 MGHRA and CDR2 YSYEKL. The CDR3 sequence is CASADRETDTQYF. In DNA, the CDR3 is TGCGCCAGCGCGGACAGAGAGACAGATACGCAGTATTTT.

CDR3: CASSPRLAGVTDTQYF. CDR3 coding DNA: TGTGCCAGCAGTCCTAGACTAGCGGGGGTTACAGATACGCAGTATTTT. The chain combines TRBV2 with TRBJ2-3; 12 nucleotides align to TRBD2. The trim removed 5 bases at V and 3 bases at J, leaving 6 bases unmatched. The CDR3 contains 16 residues. CDR1 SNHLY and CDR2 FYNNEI come from the germline V gene.

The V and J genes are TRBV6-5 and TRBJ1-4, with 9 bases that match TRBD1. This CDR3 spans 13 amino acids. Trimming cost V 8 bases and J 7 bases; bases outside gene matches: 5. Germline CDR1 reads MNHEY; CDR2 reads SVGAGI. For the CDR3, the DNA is TGTGCCAGCGGGGGGACAGGGAGTGAAAAACTGTTTTTT. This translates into CASGGTGSEKLFF.

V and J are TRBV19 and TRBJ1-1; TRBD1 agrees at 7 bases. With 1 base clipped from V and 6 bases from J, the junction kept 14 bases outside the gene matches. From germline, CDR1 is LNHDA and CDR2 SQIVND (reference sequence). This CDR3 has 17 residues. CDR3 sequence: CASSIVGGRGKKSEAFF. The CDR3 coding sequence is TGTGCCAGTAGTATAGTAGGGGGCAGGGGTAAGAAATCTGAAGCTTTCTTT.

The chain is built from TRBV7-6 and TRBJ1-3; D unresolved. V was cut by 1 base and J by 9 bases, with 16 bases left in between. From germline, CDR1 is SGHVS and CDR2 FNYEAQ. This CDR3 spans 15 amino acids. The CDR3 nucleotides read TGTGCCAGCAGCTTAGATGGTGGGAGGGCTCGCACCATATATTTT. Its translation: CASSLDGGRARTIYF.